This T cell receptor (beta chain) was obtained from a study of shared clonotypes between healthy human individuals. The CDR3 runs to 15 residues. V dropped 3 bases and J dropped 10 bases, with 19 bases sitting between them. Germline CDR1 is LNHNV and CDR2 is YYDKDF (reference sequence). Method: immunoSEQ multiplex PCR; TCRdb's copy keeps in-frame clones and lacks some. The sample lists approximately 1,000,000 clones, about 80% occurring once. Sequenced: memory CD4+ T cells from PBMCs. Subset given: CD45RA-negative fraction. This clonotype was obtained from a man aged 18 to 35 in good health. Some clones in this sample may be carry-over from other donors' samples. This rearrangement joins TRBV15 to TRBJ1-5; D is unresolved. The CDR3 protein is CATSRGKVLTAPQHF. As DNA, the CDR3 is TGTGCCACCAGCAGGGGGAAAGTCCTCACAGCCCCCCAGCATTTT.